This TCR beta chain is drawn from a study of blood T cell repertoires in COVID-19. Study at large: Spain, Italy and the United States supplied samples that represented acute and convalescent COVID-19. The cDNA or gDNA used as material had been derived from T cells, B-cell-depleted T cells, or PBMCs.

Using immunoSEQ multiplex PCR, the repertoire was profiled, and TCRdb retains in-frame clones only, with some absent. Found here are around 200,000 clones, 84% of them singletons; the top ten hold about 6.4%. This TCR came from a human donor in a cohort sampled during active COVID-19. Sequencing was done on a sample of peripheral blood.

CDR3 in amino acids: CASSSMTANASPLHF. DNA for the CDR3: TGCGCCAGCAGCTCTATGACAGCGAACGCTTCACCCCTCCACTTT. The chain is built from TRBV5-1 and TRBJ1-6, with D tentatively TRBD1 (5 bases). CDR1 SGHRS and CDR2 YFSETQ come from the germline V gene. The CDR3 extends over 15 amino acids. V was shortened by 3 bases and J by 9 bases, with 16 bases between the two germline ends.